Below are 17 T cell receptor beta chains sequenced from a single sample in a study of CD8 T cells in ankylosing spondylitis. Notes on the study in general: For ankylosing spondylitis blood, a TCR beta motif of roughly 8 highly homologous variants appeared characteristic.

These receptors have no known antigen. TCRdb recomputed calls from the 5' RACE reads with MiXCR, one row per CDR3 protein. The table lists some 140,000 distinct CDR3 sequences, about a sixth of them singletons. The source material was blood, either unsorted or a sorted T cell fraction (not recorded which). These receptors all come from a male donor with ankylosing spondylitis.

The rearrangement links TRBV14 to TRBJ2-7; D is uncertain. The CDR3 has 17 amino acids. The V and J ends lost 1 base and 0 bases respectively, with 16 bases between them. Per germline, CDR1 SGHDN and CDR2 FVKESK. The CDR3 nucleotides read TGTGCCAGCAGCCAAGGAATTCTCCCAAGGAGCTCCTACGAGCAGTACTTC. Residues: CASSQGILPRSSYEQYF.

This chain uses TRBV27 with TRBJ1-6, with D uncertain. The V end lost 0 bases, the J end lost 6 bases, and 0 bases lay between the germline ends. The CDR3 totals 12 residues. Germline CDR1 MNHEY, CDR2 SMNVEV (reference sequence). CDR3 loop: CASSLSNSPLHF. Written as DNA, the CDR3 is TGTGCCAGCAGTTTATCTAATTCACCCCTCCACTTT.

This clonotype was detected only a few times. This chain links TRBV7-8 with TRBJ2-3; 10 nucleotides line up with TRBD2. CDR1 is SGHVS, CDR2 FQNEAQ, per germline. The V segment lost 5 bases and the J segment 5 bases; nucleotides outside the gene matches: 19. The CDR3 covers 19 residues. The CDR3 nucleotides read TGTGCCAGCAGCACCCGCCTAGCGGGAGATTGGAATGTCGGAGATACGCAGTATTTT. Its translation is CASSTRLAGDWNVGDTQYF.

This clonotype was counted between two and nine times. This chain connects TRBV25-1 to TRBJ2-1; D is possibly TRBD1 (5 bases). The ends were cut back, 8 bases at V and 10 bases at J, with 24 bases in the middle. Germline V gene data show CDR1 as MGHDK and CDR2 as SYGVNS. CDR3 size: 15 residues. The CDR3 here is CASAPSTGRAYEQFF. In DNA form, the CDR3 reads TGTGCCAGCGCCCCCTCTACCGGCAGGGCGTACGAGCAGTTCTTC.

The chain carries TRBV24-1 and TRBJ2-1; D is possibly TRBD2 (5 bases). Germline CDR1 reads KGHDR; CDR2 reads SFDVKD. The CDR3 sequence is 13 residues long. The V and J ends lost 5 bases and 6 bases respectively, with 10 bases between them. CDR3 loop: CATSGPLGNEQFF. For the CDR3, the DNA is TGTGCCACCAGTGGGCCACTAGGCAATGAGCAGTTCTTC.

This clonotype turned up a few times. The CDR3 bases are TGTGCCAGCAGCTTTATCTCGGGGGAGTATCACTACGAGCAGTACTTC. Encoded protein: CASSFISGEYHYEQYF. The chain employs TRBV5-5 and TRBJ2-7, with a tentative D call TRBD2 (6 bases). V was clipped by 2 bases and J by 3 bases, with 18 bases between them. CDR1 and CDR2 from the germline V gene are SGHKS and YYEKEE (reference sequence). The CDR3 loop spans 16 amino acids. Full variable domain (rest looked up from reference TRBV5-5 and TRBJ2-7): DAGVTQSPTHLIKTRGQQVTLRCSPISGHKSVSWYQQVLGQGPQFIFQYYEKEERGRGNFPDRFSARQFPNYSSELNVNALLLGDSALYLCASSFISGEYHYEQYFGPGTRLTVT.

This clonotype was detected once. This chain links TRBV28 with TRBJ1-2; D remains unclear. Trimming removed 3 bases at V and 4 bases at J, with 18 bases between. The CDR3 is 16 residues long. Germline lookup yields CDR1 MDHEN and CDR2 SYDVKM. The CDR3 DNA reads TGTGCCAGCAGTTTTATGGTCGCCAAAAGTGGCTATGGCTACACCTTC. This gives the protein CASSFMVAKSGYGYTF.

This clonotype was detected only once. The rearrangement links TRBV6-2 or TRBV6-3 to TRBJ2-3, with 8 bases aligning to TRBD1. This CDR3 contains 14 residues. Germline V lookup: CDR1 MNHEY, CDR2 SVGEGT. The J segment lost 5 bases and the V segment lost 7 bases, leaving 8 bases of the junction unmatched. CDR3 sequence (DNA): TGTGCCAGCACCCCAGGGGGCTTACAAGATACGCAGTATTTT. It specifies CASTPGGLQDTQYF.

This clonotype was seen ten or more times. The chain uses TRBV4-1 and TRBJ2-7; D gene uncertain. The CDR3 has 14 residues. V lost 3 bases to trimming and J lost 3 bases, with 12 bases between them. Germline CDR1 is MGHRA and CDR2 is YSYEKL. In DNA, the CDR3 is TGCGCCAGCAGCCATGGCCTCCAGTTCTACGAGCAGTACTTC. Amino acids: CASSHGLQFYEQYF.

The table lists this clonotype with a few counts. The chain employs TRBV15 and TRBJ1-4, with 7 bases lining up with TRBD1. Germline CDR1 LNHNV, CDR2 YYDKDF (reference sequence). This CDR3 is built from 17 residues. With V trimmed by 5 bases and J by 4 bases, 13 bases remained unmatched. As DNA, the CDR3 is TGTGCCACCAGCGGGACGGAGCGGGACAGCCTTAATGAAAAACTGTTTTTT. Amino acids: CATSGTERDSLNEKLFF.

This clonotype was observed a handful of times. The genes are TRBV9 and TRBJ1-1; D is perhaps TRBD1 (5 bases). This CDR3 spans 17 amino acids. V dropped 0 bases and J dropped 0 bases, with 15 bases sitting between them. From germline, CDR1 is SGDLS and CDR2 YYNGEE. The CDR3 is CASSVAVREPLNTEAFF. CDR3 nucleotides: TGTGCCAGCAGCGTAGCTGTCAGGGAGCCTTTGAACACTGAAGCTTTCTTT.

V is TRBV7-9 and J is TRBJ2-1, with D possibly TRBD2 on 6 matching bases. The CDR3 sequence is 16 residues long. The V gene's germline CDR1 is SEHNR and CDR2 FQNEAQ (reference sequence). V gave up 4 bases and J gave up 9 bases, with 22 bases separating them. The chain's CDR3 is CASSSLERRAHTEQFF. CDR3 nucleotide sequence: TGTGCCAGCAGCTCGCTGGAGCGGAGGGCCCACACTGAGCAGTTCTTC.

This clonotype showed up many times. The chain recombines TRBV7-9 with TRBJ2-7, with 9 bases aligning to TRBD1. Germline loops: CDR1 SEHNR, CDR2 FQNEAQ (reference sequence). V gave up 4 bases and J gave up 4 bases; unmatched junction bases: 5. The CDR3 has 14 amino acids. CDR3 nucleotide sequence: TGTGCCAGCAGCTCGCGGACAGGGGTTTACGAGCAGTACTTC. It is translated as CASSSRTGVYEQYF.

This clonotype was picked up a small number of times. V and J are TRBV20-1 and TRBJ2-7; D is perhaps TRBD1 (6 bases). V lost 6 bases and J 5 bases, leaving 14 bases between the germline ends. This CDR3 spans 12 amino acids. In germline, CDR1 is DFQATT, CDR2 SNEGSKA (reference sequence). The chain's CDR3 is CSALQGAHEQYF. The CDR3 DNA reads TGCAGTGCACTACAGGGAGCCCACGAGCAGTACTTC.

This clonotype was seen at least ten times. The gene calls are TRBV29-1 and TRBJ2-1, with D perhaps assigned TRBD1 or TRBD2 (5 bases each). This CDR3 comprises 14 residues. Trimming removed 8 bases at V and 5 bases at J, with 19 bases between. In germline, CDR1 is SQVTM, CDR2 ANQGSEA. This CDR3 reads CSSLGGPGNNEQFF. The CDR3 bases are TGCAGCAGCCTTGGCGGGCCAGGGAACAATGAGCAGTTCTTC.

This clonotype was detected a few times. The rearrangement joins TRBV6-2 or TRBV6-3 to TRBJ2-7; D is uncertain. The CDR3 consists of 12 residues. V was shortened by 7 bases and J by 5 bases, with 12 bases between the two germline ends. Germline CDR1 is MNHEY and CDR2 is SVGEGT. CDR3 loop: CASNSLWDEQYF. The DNA of the CDR3 is TGTGCCAGCAATTCACTATGGGACGAGCAGTACTTC.

V usage is TRBV5-1 and J usage is TRBJ2-1; 11 bases map to TRBD1. The CDR3 has 18 residues. The germline V gene has CDR1 SGHRS and CDR2 YFSETQ. The V and J ends lost 4 bases and 10 bases, in that order; junction bases with no gene match: 19. Here the CDR3 reads CASSGTGTGGDDTTEQFF. CDR3 in DNA: TGCGCCAGCAGCGGAACCGGGACAGGGGGAGACGATACAACCGAGCAGTTCTTC.